These 28 T cell receptor beta chains were sequenced from one sample in a study of T cell repertoires in cytomegalovirus infection. TCRdb ran MiXCR on the reads and lists one entry per CDR3 protein. The sample yields about 340,000 distinct CDR3 sequences, 25% to 35% seen once. No antigen is known for these receptors. Sample: cultured PBMCs, taken from culture after CMV antigen stimulation. The receptors were gathered from a human donor in good health (CMV status not recorded). Some clones in this sample may be carry-over from other donors' samples.

In this sample, this clonotype turned up a few times. V gene TRBV7-2 combines with J gene TRBJ2-7; D is perhaps TRBD2 (6 bases). This CDR3 is 14 amino acids long. Trimming took off 5 bases at V and 4 bases at J, with 15 bases between the two ends. Germline CDR1 SGHTA, CDR2 FQGNSA. The CDR3 is CASSDGPRGYEQYF. In nucleotides, the CDR3 is TGTGCCAGCAGCGATGGGCCCCGGGGGTACGAGCAGTACTTC.

This clonotype appeared many times. V gene TRBV7-2 combines with J gene TRBJ2-7; 9 bases are a match to TRBD1. Losses at the gene ends were 6 bases for V and 2 bases for J; bases not matched to a gene: 5. Germline V gene lookup returns CDR1 SGHTA and CDR2 FQGNSA. The CDR3 covers 14 residues. The CDR3 spells CASRPGQGTYEQYF. The CDR3 DNA is TGTGCCAGCAGACCGGGACAGGGAACCTACGAGCAGTACTTC.

This clonotype has a handful of counts. The chain recombines TRBV7-3 with TRBJ2-7; no definite D call. Trimming pared 3 bases from V and 6 bases from J, leaving 3 bases between. The V gene's germline CDR1 is SGHTA and CDR2 FQGTGA. CDR3 length: 10 amino acids. This CDR3 is CASSFGEQYF. The CDR3 region has the DNA TGTGCCAGCAGCTTTGGCGAGCAGTACTTC. The whole variable domain, remainder taken from reference TRBV7-3 and TRBJ2-7, is GAGVSQTPSNKVTEKGKYVELRCDPISGHTALYWYRQSLGQGPEFLIYFQGTGAADDSGLPNDRFFAVRPEGSVSTLKIQRTERGDSAVYLCASSFGEQYFGPGTRLTVT.

The V call is TRBV6-6, the J call TRBJ1-5; D call uncertain. Germline CDR1 MNHNY, CDR2 SVGAGI (reference sequence). The CDR3 spans 13 residues. Trimming removed 0 bases at V and 5 bases at J, with 5 bases between. The CDR3 protein is CASSYSEYQPQHF. The CDR3, as DNA: TGTGCCAGCAGTTACTCAGAGTATCAGCCCCAGCATTTT.

This clonotype has only a few counts. The chain employs TRBV7-2 and TRBJ1-2, with D possibly being TRBD1 (6 bases). The CDR3 is 16 amino acids. The V end lost 3 bases, the J end lost 8 bases, and 22 bases lay between the germline ends. From germline, CDR1 is SGHTA and CDR2 FQGNSA. The CDR3 region has the DNA TGTGCCAGCAGCTTTCGGTCGGGGGGCGCGAGGAGAGGCTACACCTTC. Its translation: CASSFRSGGARRGYTF. Together with reference TRBV7-2 and TRBJ1-2, the CDR3 gives the full variable domain: GAGVSQSPSNKVTEKGKDVELRCDPISGHTALYWYRQSLGQGLEFLIYFQGNSAPDKSGLPSDRFSAERTGGSVSTLTIQRTQQEDSAVYLCASSFRSGGARRGYTFGSGTRLTVV.

The gene calls are TRBV12-3 or TRBV12-4 and TRBJ2-3, with a weak D call TRBD2 (5 bases). The V and J ends lost 0 bases and 3 bases respectively, with 10 bases between them. The CDR3 is 15 residues long. For the CDR3, the DNA is TGTGCCAGCAGTTTAGCTCGGGGAGTAACAGATACGCAGTATTTT. It is translated as CASSLARGVTDTQYF.

This clonotype has just a few counts. The rearrangement links TRBV7-2 to TRBJ2-1; D call uncertain. The germline V gene has CDR1 SGHTA and CDR2 FQGNSA. Trimming removed 2 bases from V and 8 bases from J, with 4 bases in between. The CDR3 contains 11 residues. The CDR3 reads CASSLYDEQFF. The CDR3 DNA sequence: TGTGCCAGCAGCTTATATGATGAGCAGTTCTTC.

The genes are TRBV12-3 or TRBV12-4 and TRBJ2-7, with 11 bases fitting TRBD1. V shed 5 bases, J shed 2 bases, and the junction held 2 bases outside the gene matches. The CDR3 consists of 14 residues. The CDR3 protein is CASSRDRGAYEQYF. The CDR3 DNA reads as TGTGCCAGCAGTCGGGACAGGGGGGCCTACGAGCAGTACTTC.

The sample holds a few counts of this clonotype. The chain joins TRBV3-1 to TRBJ2-1, with TRBD1 identical over 8 bases. Trimming cost V 4 bases and J 0 bases; bases outside gene matches: 2. This CDR3 has 15 residues. The germline gives CDR1 LGHDT, CDR2 YNNKEL (reference sequence). In DNA, the CDR3 is TGTGCCAGCAGCCCACAGGGGGGCTCCTACAATGAGCAGTTCTTC. It codes for CASSPQGGSYNEQFF.

There are many counts of this clonotype. This sequence joins TRBV4-2 and TRBJ1-2; possible D gene TRBD1, 6 bases. V was cut by 3 bases and J by 0 bases, with 11 bases left in between. From germline, CDR1 is LGHNA and CDR2 YNFKEQ. The CDR3 extends over 15 amino acids. CDR3 sequence (DNA): TGTGCCAGCAGCCAGACCCGGGACACTAACTATGGCTACACCTTC. Translation gives CASSQTRDTNYGYTF.

The rearrangement joins TRBV2 to TRBJ1-1; D gene ambiguous. The germline CDR1 and CDR2 sequences are SNHLY and FYNNEI. The CDR3 has 15 residues. The V end lost 1 base, the J end lost 1 base, and 10 bases lay between the germline ends. For the CDR3, the DNA is TGTGCCAGCAGTGAAGAAGGGCAGGAGAACACTGAAGCTTTCTTT. As protein: CASSEEGQENTEAFF.

This clonotype has only a few counts. The chain recombines TRBV19 with TRBJ1-1; D uncertain. The CDR3 covers 12 residues. The V end lost 7 bases, the J end lost 1 base, and 7 bases lay between the germline ends. Germline CDR1 reads LNHDA; CDR2 reads SQIVND (reference sequence). The DNA for the CDR3 is TGTGCCAGTAAGTACCCGAACACTGAAGCTTTCTTT. This codes for CASKYPNTEAFF.

The gene calls are TRBV7-8 and TRBJ2-1, with TRBD2 matching over 10 bases. The CDR3 extends over 17 amino acids. J gave up 4 bases and V 0 bases, and 6 bases lay outside the gene matches. CDR1 and CDR2 from the germline V gene are SGHVS and FQNEAQ. CDR3 amino acids: CASSLALAGDLYNEQFF. Here the CDR3 DNA reads TGTGCCAGCAGCTTAGCTCTAGCGGGGGACCTTTACAATGAGCAGTTCTTC.

The chain links TRBV12-3 or TRBV12-4 to TRBJ2-7; 7 nucleotides align to TRBD2. V lost 3 bases to trimming and J lost 0 bases; unmatched junction nucleotides: 2. The CDR3 is 14 amino acids. The CDR3: CASSFWTSSYEQYF. The DNA of the CDR3 is TGTGCCAGCAGTTTTTGGACTAGCTCCTACGAGCAGTACTTC.

This clonotype was observed many times. The J gene is TRBJ2-1, the V gene TRBV7-2; TRBD2 might be the D (6 bases). The germline V gene encodes CDR1 SGHTA and CDR2 FQGNSA. CDR3 size: 14 residues. Trimming removed 9 bases at V and 6 bases at J, with 18 bases between. Written as DNA, the CDR3 is TGTGCCAGTACCTTACTGGGACTCTTCAATGAGCAGTTCTTC. Its protein product is CASTLLGLFNEQFF.

The chain carries TRBV6-5 and TRBJ1-6; possibly TRBD1 for D (5 bases). V was cut by 5 bases and J by 8 bases, with 13 bases left in between. The CDR3 covers 14 residues. Germline values: CDR1 MNHEY, CDR2 SVGAGI. CDR3 bases: TGTGCCAGCAGTCGAGGGGTTGATGATTCACCCCTCCACTTT. This encodes CASSRGVDDSPLHF.

This clonotype was observed a handful of times. The rearrangement joins TRBV28 to TRBJ1-5; TRBD1 agrees at 9 bases. The ends lost 6 bases at V and 5 bases at J; junction bases unmatched: 5. The CDR3 covers 14 residues. The germline V gene encodes CDR1 MDHEN and CDR2 SYDVKM. CDR3 in DNA: TGTGCCAGCAGCCTGGGACAGGGATATCAGCCCCAGCATTTT. This sequence encodes CASSLGQGYQPQHF.

This clonotype was observed many times. The CDR3 reads CASSTLAGTGFF. Written as DNA, the CDR3 is TGTGCCAGCAGCACTTTAGCGGGAACTGGGTTCTTC. The chain carries TRBV7-2 and TRBJ2-1, with TRBD2 matching over 8 bases. This CDR3 has 12 residues. V lost 5 bases to trimming and J lost 15 bases; unmatched junction nucleotides: 9. The germline gives CDR1 SGHTA, CDR2 FQGNSA.

This clonotype showed up just a few times. The rearrangement joins TRBV12-3 or TRBV12-4 to TRBJ2-1; D gene uncertain. The CDR3 covers 13 residues. Trimming pared 5 bases from V and 8 bases from J, leaving 13 bases between. CDR3 DNA: TGTGCCAGCAGTCCTCGGGCCTATTATGAGCAGTTCTTC. Translated, it gives CASSPRAYYEQFF.

The chain combines TRBV29-1 with TRBJ1-1; a possible D gene is TRBD1 (5 bases). This CDR3 comprises 13 residues. Trimming left V 1 base short and J 5 bases short, with 11 bases between. Germline loops: CDR1 SQVTM, CDR2 ANQGSEA. The CDR3 DNA follows: TGCAGCGTTGAAGGTCCGGGGCGGACTGAAGCTTTCTTT. It is translated as CSVEGPGRTEAFF.

In this sample, this clonotype turned up a few times. The CDR3 spells CASSWGQEAFF. For the CDR3, the DNA is TGTGCCAGCAGTTGGGGACAGGAAGCTTTCTTT. This chain uses TRBV7-9 with TRBJ1-1; 7 nucleotides align to TRBD1. Germline loops: CDR1 SEHNR, CDR2 FQNEAQ (reference sequence). The length of the CDR3 is 11 residues. Germline trimming cut 6 bases from V and 8 bases from J; bases unmatched to any gene: 3.

The J gene is TRBJ1-1, the V gene TRBV12-3 or TRBV12-4; D gene unclear. Trimming stripped 3 bases from V and 4 bases from J, with 9 bases between. CDR3 length: 13 amino acids. The CDR3 here is CASSLLGITEAFF. CDR3 nucleotides: TGTGCCAGCAGTTTGTTAGGGATCACTGAAGCTTTCTTT.

The chain is built from TRBV6-4 and TRBJ2-1; 12 nucleotides agree with TRBD2. Germline V gene data show CDR1 as MRHNA and CDR2 as SNTAGT. Trimming at V came to 7 bases and at J to 8 bases, leaving 12 bases not matched to a gene. The CDR3 has 16 residues. As DNA, the CDR3 is TGTGCCAGCAACCCTTCACTAGCGGGAGGTTGTTATGAGCAGTTCTTC. Translated, it gives CASNPSLAGGCYEQFF.

The rearrangement links TRBV6-1 to TRBJ2-3; the D is unclear. This CDR3 contains 14 residues. From germline, CDR1 is MNHNS and CDR2 SASEGT. V shed 4 bases and J shed 0 bases, with 8 bases lying between them. The CDR3 DNA sequence: TGTGCCAGCAGTGTAGAAGCCAGCACAGATACGCAGTATTTT. Its translation is CASSVEASTDTQYF.

This clonotype was seen ten or more times. The V call is TRBV6-1, the J call TRBJ2-7, with TRBD1 matching over 10 bases. J lost 2 bases, V lost 6 bases, and 7 bases had no gene match. CDR1 and CDR2 (germline): MNHNS, SASEGT. CDR3 length: 15 amino acids. CDR3 sequence (DNA): TGTGCCAGCAGGGCACAGGGACAGGGGACCTACGAGCAGTACTTC. Amino acid sequence: CASRAQGQGTYEQYF.

This clonotype has ten or more counts. The CDR3 is CASSESRGQFNEKLFF. DNA of the CDR3: TGTGCCAGCAGTGAGTCAAGGGGACAGTTTAATGAAAAACTGTTTTTT. V and J are TRBV6-1 and TRBJ1-4; TRBD1 agrees at 7 bases. CDR3 length: 16 amino acids. With 3 bases clipped from V and 4 bases from J, the junction kept 8 bases outside the gene matches. Per the germline V gene, CDR1 is MNHNS and CDR2 is SASEGT.

This clonotype was counted once. The gene calls are TRBV19 and TRBJ2-2, with 8 bases identical to TRBD2. Per germline, CDR1 LNHDA and CDR2 SQIVND (reference sequence). V shed 7 bases and J 6 bases; nucleotides not matched to a gene: 4. This CDR3 is 13 amino acids long. CDR3 bases: TGTGCCAGTACAGGACTAGCCTCCGGGGAGCTGTTTTTT. Protein product: CASTGLASGELFF.

This clonotype was seen ten or more times. The chain recombines TRBV6-1 with TRBJ2-3, with D possibly matching TRBD1 (6 bases). Trimming stripped 4 bases from V and 3 bases from J, with 14 bases between. This CDR3 comprises 15 residues. From germline, CDR1 is MNHNS and CDR2 SASEGT. DNA of the CDR3: TGTGCCAGCAGTGCCCGGAACAGGGCTACAGATACGCAGTATTTT. Translating it yields CASSARNRATDTQYF.